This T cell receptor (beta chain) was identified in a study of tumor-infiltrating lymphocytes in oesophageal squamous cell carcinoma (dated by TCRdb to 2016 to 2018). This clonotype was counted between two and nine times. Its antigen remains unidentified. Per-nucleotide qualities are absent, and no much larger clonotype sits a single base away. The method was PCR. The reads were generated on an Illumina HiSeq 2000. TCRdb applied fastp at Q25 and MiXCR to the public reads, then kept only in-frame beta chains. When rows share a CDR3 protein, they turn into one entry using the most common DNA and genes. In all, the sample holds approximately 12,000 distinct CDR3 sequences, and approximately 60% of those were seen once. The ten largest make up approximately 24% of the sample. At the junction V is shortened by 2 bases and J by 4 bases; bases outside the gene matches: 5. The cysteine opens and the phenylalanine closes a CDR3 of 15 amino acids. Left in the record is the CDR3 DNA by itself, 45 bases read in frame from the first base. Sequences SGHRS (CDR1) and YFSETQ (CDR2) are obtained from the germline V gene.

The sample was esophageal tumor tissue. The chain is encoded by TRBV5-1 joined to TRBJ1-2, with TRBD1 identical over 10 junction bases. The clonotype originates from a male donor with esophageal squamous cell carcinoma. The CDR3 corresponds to CASSLRDRGTYGYTF. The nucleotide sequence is TGCGCCAGCAGCTTAAGGGACAGGGGTACCTATGGCTACACCTTC. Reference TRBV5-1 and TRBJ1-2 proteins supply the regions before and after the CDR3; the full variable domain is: KAGVTQTPRYLIKTRGQQVTLSCSPISGHRSVSWYQQTPGQGLQFLFEYFSETQRNKGNFPGRFSGRQFSNSRSEMNVSTLELGDSALYLCASSLRDRGTYGYTFGSGTRLTVV.